This T cell receptor beta chain emerged from a study of blood T cell repertoires in COVID-19. Study-wide background: PBMCs, B-cell-depleted T cells, or T cells provided the cDNA or gDNA that made up the material.

Original processing methods: From reference gene primer amplification, estimates of nucleated cell counts were derived. The protocol was immunoSEQ multiplex PCR, while the TCRdb copy is restricted to in-frame clones and leaves out a portion. That table supplies the V and J calls and clone size; D and trimming were determined from the DNA. The sample contains hundreds of thousands of clones, over 85% of which appear only once. Sequencing was performed on PBMCs or T cells enriched from blood (not recorded which). This clonotype was obtained from a woman younger than 45 with acute COVID-19.

The CDR3 reads CASSVNVGATDTQYF. The CDR3 DNA reads TGTGCCAGCAGCGTAAATGTGGGGGCCACAGATACGCAGTATTTT. The gene calls are TRBV9 and TRBJ2-3; D perhaps matches TRBD1 (6 bases). The length of the CDR3 is 15 residues. The germline gives CDR1 SGDLS, CDR2 YYNGEE. Trimming pared 1 base from V and 2 bases from J, leaving 11 bases between.